Listed below are T cell receptor beta chains from one sample, sequenced in a study of monozygotic twins with inflammatory bowel disease. Using the 5' RACE reads, TCRdb records one entry per CDR3 protein without DNA. Its clone listing holds approximately 330,000 distinct CDR3 sequences. The specimen sequenced was blood. These receptors were obtained from a human donor with ulcerative colitis or Crohn's disease, or a healthy co-twin of an affected twin (not recorded which). CDR3s include the opening cysteine and the closing phenylalanine or tryptophan.

cdr3_length j_call v_call cdr3_aa
15 TRBJ2-3 TRBV4-3 CASSVAGGRTDTQYF
22 TRBJ2-3 TRBV7-3 CASSLRAVGVPSRPTSTDTQYF
16 TRBJ2-2 TRBV30 CAWSHTGGSNTGELFF
11 TRBJ2-2 TRBV2 CASGGPGELFF
15 TRBJ1-1 TRBV28 CASSPIGRGDTEAFF
16 TRBJ2-3 TRBV5-1 CASSLLATGSTDTQYF
15 TRBJ1-2 TRBV7-9 CASSLDEPAAGGYTF
13 TRBJ2-1 TRBV25-1 CASRLTGNNEQFF
16 TRBJ1-6 TRBV7-9 CASSLADPQGLSPLHF
14 TRBJ2-3 TRBV7-2 CASSQSLRLDTQYF
14 TRBJ2-1 TRBV29-1 CSARRSDSYNEQFF
16 TRBJ2-7 TRBV7-3 CASSLTAGRGFYEQYF
15 TRBJ1-5 TRBV20-1 CSALQLDGSNQPQHF
12 TRBJ2-7 TRBV6-6 CASSGTAYEQYF
17 TRBJ1-1 TRBV5-1 CASSLARSPTGNTEAFF
11 TRBJ2-1 TRBV2 CASSYDFEQFF
14 TRBJ1-2 TRBV4-1 CASSQRGAEWGYTF
16 TRBJ2-3 TRBV28 CASSPARRISPDTQYF
17 TRBJ2-4 TRBV4-1 CASSRPGTDLAKNIQYF
15 TRBJ1-5 TRBV6-5 CASSSGQGVHQPQHF
14 TRBJ2-7 TRBV6-2/TRBV6-3 CASSYATGITEQYF
15 TRBJ2-7 TRBV7-9 CASSSQGLSTYEQYF
16 TRBJ2-1 TRBV9 CASSGYRDSSYNEQFF
16 TRBJ2-3 TRBV20-1 CSAGWASGGLTDTQYF
14 TRBJ2-3 TRBV6-2/TRBV6-3 CASSRTSDPDTQYF
13 TRBJ2-5 TRBV4-1 CASSQDGVETQYF
15 TRBJ2-5 TRBV18 CASSPNNRYQETQYF
15 TRBJ2-1 TRBV6-5 CASSYRSGPYNEQFF
15 TRBJ2-7 TRBV7-8 CASSFSRTSTGEQYF
15 TRBJ2-7 TRBV12-3/TRBV12-4 CASSFPGQNIYEQYF
13 TRBJ1-5 TRBV12-3/TRBV12-4 CASSWVEDQPQHF
14 TRBJ2-7 TRBV9 CASSVGQGPYEQYF
16 TRBJ1-5 TRBV7-9 CASSFGPQGVGQPQHF
15 TRBJ2-2 TRBV18 CASSSGLAVTGELFF
15 TRBJ2-3 TRBV5-1 CASSSGTGGADTQYF
15 TRBJ2-7 TRBV5-1 CASSLSRGGPYEQYF
12 TRBJ1-2 TRBV20-1 CSARIIEGGYTF
17 TRBJ2-1 TRBV4-2 CASSQDGLADSYNEQFF
12 TRBJ1-2 TRBV5-1 CASGLDGGGYTF
15 TRBJ2-7 TRBV5-1 CASSSSTGISYEQYF
13 TRBJ2-7 TRBV20-1 CSAATGSSYEQYF
16 TRBJ2-1 TRBV20-1 CSASVPSSGSYNEQFF
15 TRBJ2-1 TRBV10-3 CATGRAGGLYNEQFF
19 TRBJ1-5 TRBV6-2/TRBV6-3 CASRLNRDGAPYSNQPQHF
14 TRBJ2-2 TRBV12-3/TRBV12-4 CASRPGQGVGELFF
13 TRBJ2-5 TRBV28 CASKPPGVETQYF
13 TRBJ2-1 TRBV6-4 CASSDSYPNEQFF
18 TRBJ2-1 TRBV5-1 CASSFRLAGGSSYNEQFF
14 TRBJ2-7 TRBV20-1 CSANGDRGLNEQYF
12 TRBJ1-1 TRBV27 CASSFGAGRAFF
16 TRBJ2-1 TRBV11-2 CASSFSFQASYNEQFF
15 TRBJ1-5 TRBV12-3/TRBV12-4 CASSFSGVSNQPQHF
14 TRBJ2-2 TRBV28 CASSLKLVGGELFF
14 TRBJ1-6 TRBV12-3/TRBV12-4 CASSHRSANSPLHF
15 TRBJ2-3 TRBV20-1 CSASPTGWGTDTQYF
16 TRBJ1-2 TRBV18 CASSPKTGTLNYGYTF
12 TRBJ1-2 TRBV20-1 CSAAEQGYGYTF